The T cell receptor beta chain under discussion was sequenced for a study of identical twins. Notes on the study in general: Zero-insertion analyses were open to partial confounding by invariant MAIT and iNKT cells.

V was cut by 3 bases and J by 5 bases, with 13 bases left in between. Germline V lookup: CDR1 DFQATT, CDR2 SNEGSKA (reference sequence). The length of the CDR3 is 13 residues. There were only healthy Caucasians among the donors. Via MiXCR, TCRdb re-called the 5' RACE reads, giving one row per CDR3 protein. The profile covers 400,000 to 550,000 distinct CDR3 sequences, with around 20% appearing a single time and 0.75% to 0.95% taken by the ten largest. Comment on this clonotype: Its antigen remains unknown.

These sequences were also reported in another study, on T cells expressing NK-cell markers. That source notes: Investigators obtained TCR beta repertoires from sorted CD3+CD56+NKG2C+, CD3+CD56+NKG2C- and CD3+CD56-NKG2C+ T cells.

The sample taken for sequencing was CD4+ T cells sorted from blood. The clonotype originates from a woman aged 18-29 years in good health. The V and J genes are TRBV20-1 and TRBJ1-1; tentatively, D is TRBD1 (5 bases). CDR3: CSARGRGRTEAFF. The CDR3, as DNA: TGCAGTGCTAGGGGGCGCGGGAGAACTGAAGCTTTCTTT.